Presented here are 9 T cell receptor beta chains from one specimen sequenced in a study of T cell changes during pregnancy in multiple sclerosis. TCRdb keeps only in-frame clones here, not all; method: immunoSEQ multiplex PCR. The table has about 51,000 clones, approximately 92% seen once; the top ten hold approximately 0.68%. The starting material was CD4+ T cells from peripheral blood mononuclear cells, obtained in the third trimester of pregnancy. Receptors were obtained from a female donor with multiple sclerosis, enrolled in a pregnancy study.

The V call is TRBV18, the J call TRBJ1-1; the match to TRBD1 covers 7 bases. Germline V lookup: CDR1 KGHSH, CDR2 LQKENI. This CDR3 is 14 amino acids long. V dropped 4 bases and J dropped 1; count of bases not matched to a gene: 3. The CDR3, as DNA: TGTGCCAGCTCACTAAGGACAGGGAACACTGAAGCTTTCTTT. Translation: CASSLRTGNTEAFF.

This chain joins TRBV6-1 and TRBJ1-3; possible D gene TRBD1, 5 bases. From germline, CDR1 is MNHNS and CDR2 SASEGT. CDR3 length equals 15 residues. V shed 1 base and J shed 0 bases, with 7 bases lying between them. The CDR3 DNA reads TGTGCCAGCAGTGAAGGGACAAGCTCTGGAAACACCATATATTTT. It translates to CASSEGTSSGNTIYF.

The chain's CDR3 is CASSLGGGADYGYTF. The CDR3 nucleotides are TGTGCCAGCAGCTTGGGAGGGGGCGCAGACTATGGCTACACCTTC. The chain uses TRBV5-6 and TRBJ1-2, with 7 nucleotides matching TRBD1. V lost 0 bases and J lost 3; bases outside the gene matches: 5. Per germline, CDR1 SGHDT and CDR2 YYEEEE. The CDR3 is 15 amino acids.

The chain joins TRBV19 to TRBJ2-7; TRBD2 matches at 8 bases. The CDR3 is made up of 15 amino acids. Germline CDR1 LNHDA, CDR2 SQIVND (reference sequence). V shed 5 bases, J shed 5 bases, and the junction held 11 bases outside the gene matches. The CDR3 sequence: CASSFRTSLNDEQYF. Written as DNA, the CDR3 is TGTGCCAGTAGTTTCCGGACTAGCCTAAACGACGAGCAGTACTTC.

CDR3 residues: CASSPPGQGTGANVLTF. CDR3 nucleotides: TGTGCCAGCAGTCCACCCGGACAGGGGACCGGGGCCAACGTCCTGACTTTC. This rearrangement joins TRBV28 to TRBJ2-6; TRBD1 agrees at 9 bases. CDR1 is MDHEN and CDR2 is SYDVKM in the germline V gene. V lost 5 bases, J lost 4 bases, and 9 bases stayed unmatched. This CDR3 spans 17 amino acids.

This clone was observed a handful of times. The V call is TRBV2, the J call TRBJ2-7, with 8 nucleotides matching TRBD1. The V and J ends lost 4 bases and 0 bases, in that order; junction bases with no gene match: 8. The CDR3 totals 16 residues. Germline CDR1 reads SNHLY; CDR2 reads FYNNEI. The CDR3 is CASSGTSGTGSYEQYF. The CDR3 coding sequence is TGTGCCAGCAGTGGGACCTCCGGGACAGGCTCCTACGAGCAGTACTTC. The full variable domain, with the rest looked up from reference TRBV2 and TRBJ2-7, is EPEVTQTPSHQVTQMGQEVILRCVPISNHLYFYWYRQILGQKVEFLVSFYNNEISEKSEIFDDQFSVERPDGSNFTLKIRSTKLEDSAMYFCASSGTSGTGSYEQYFGPGTRLTVT.

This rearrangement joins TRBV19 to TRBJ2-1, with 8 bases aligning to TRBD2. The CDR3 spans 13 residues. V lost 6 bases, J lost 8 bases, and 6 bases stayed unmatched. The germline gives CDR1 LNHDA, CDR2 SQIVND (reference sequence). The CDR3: CASRGLVSDEQFF. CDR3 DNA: TGTGCCAGTAGGGGACTAGTCTCGGATGAGCAGTTCTTC.

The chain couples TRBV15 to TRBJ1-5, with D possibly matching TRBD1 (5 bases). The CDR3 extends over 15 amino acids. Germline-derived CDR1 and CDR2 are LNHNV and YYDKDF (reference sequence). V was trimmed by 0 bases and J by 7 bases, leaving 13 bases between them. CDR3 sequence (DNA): TGTGCCACCAGCAGAGACGGGGGTAGGGAGCAGCCCCAGCATTTT. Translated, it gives CATSRDGGREQPQHF.

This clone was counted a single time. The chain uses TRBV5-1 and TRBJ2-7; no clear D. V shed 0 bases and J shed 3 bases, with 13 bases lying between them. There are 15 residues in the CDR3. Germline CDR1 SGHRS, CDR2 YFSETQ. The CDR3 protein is CASSLAEADRYEQYF. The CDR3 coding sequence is TGCGCCAGCAGCTTGGCCGAGGCTGACCGCTACGAGCAGTACTTC.